Shown below are 13 T cell receptor beta chains from a single sample sequenced in a study of blood T cell repertoires in COVID-19. Profiled with immunoSEQ multiplex PCR; TCRdb holds only in-frame clones, not every one. The repertoire holds roughly 86,000 clones, with around nine tenths as singletons. The specimen was peripheral blood. The source of these receptors is a man aged 50 to 59 with active or convalescent COVID-19.

The chain uses TRBV6-1 and TRBJ2-2, with TRBD2 as a possible D gene (6 bases). The CDR3 is 15 amino acids. V lost 0 bases, J lost 5 bases, and 10 bases lay in between. Germline lookup yields CDR1 MNHNS and CDR2 SASEGT. This CDR3 reads CASSEAIGRTGELFF. The CDR3 DNA follows: TGTGCCAGCAGTGAAGCGATAGGGAGGACCGGGGAGCTGTTTTTT.

This clone was seen a single time. V and J are TRBV6-1 and TRBJ2-7; tentatively, D is TRBD1 (6 bases). The CDR3 is 14 amino acids. The V gene lost 1 base and the J gene lost 3 bases, with 10 bases spanning the gap. Germline V gene lookup returns CDR1 MNHNS and CDR2 SASEGT. CDR3 amino acids: CASSEGTVFYEQYF. The CDR3 DNA is TGTGCCAGCAGTGAAGGGACAGTCTTCTACGAGCAGTACTTC.

The genes are TRBV15 and TRBJ2-3; no clear D gene. V was trimmed by 5 bases and J by 2 bases, leaving 11 bases between them. CDR3 size: 14 residues. Germline V gives CDR1 LNHNV, CDR2 YYDKDF (reference sequence). Written as DNA, the CDR3 is TGTGCCACCAGCCCGAATGGCCCCACAGATACGCAGTATTTT. Its protein is CATSPNGPTDTQYF.

This chain uses TRBV7-2 with TRBJ2-3; no firm D call. The V gene lost 3 bases and the J gene lost 3 bases, with 7 bases spanning the gap. The CDR3 runs 13 residues. The germline CDR1 and CDR2 sequences are SGHTA and FQGNSA. The CDR3 nucleotides read TGTGCCAGCAGCTTGTTCTCGACAGATACGCAGTATTTT. Translating gives CASSLFSTDTQYF.

The gene calls are TRBV27 and TRBJ2-5; 8 bases are a match to TRBD1. The CDR3 consists of 17 residues. The ends lost 7 bases at V and 5 bases at J; junction bases unmatched: 18. The germline V gene has CDR1 MNHEY and CDR2 SMNVEV (reference sequence). The CDR3 DNA reads as TGTGCCAGCACCTCAACACCCCAGGGGGCGGGCAGCGAGACCCAGTACTTC. Translation gives CASTSTPQGAGSETQYF.

This chain links TRBV19 with TRBJ2-4; maybe TRBD2 (5 bases). From germline, CDR1 is LNHDA and CDR2 SQIVND (reference sequence). The CDR3 runs 13 residues. V was trimmed by 5 bases and J by 5 bases, leaving 10 bases between them. The CDR3 DNA sequence: TGTGCCAGTAGTTTTCAGAGGGAAAACATTCAGTACTTC. Translating it yields CASSFQRENIQYF.

As regards this clone: Other DNA sequences in the same sample also yield this CDR3. CDR3 protein: CASSPGTPNTGELFF. The CDR3 DNA follows: TGTGCCAGCAGCCCCGGGACACCGAACACCGGGGAGCTGTTTTTT. The gene calls are TRBV14 and TRBJ2-2; D possibly corresponds to TRBD1 (6 bases). The V end was cut by 4 bases, the J end by 0 bases, with 9 bases between. CDR1 SGHDN and CDR2 FVKESK come from the germline V gene. The CDR3 extends over 15 amino acids.

This rearrangement joins TRBV6-2 or TRBV6-3 to TRBJ2-3, with 7 positions matching TRBD2. Germline V gene sequence: CDR1 MNHEY, CDR2 SVGEGT. With V trimmed by 5 bases and J by 6 bases, 11 bases remained unmatched. This CDR3 is 15 amino acids long. The CDR3 spells CASSRLGREFDTQYF. The CDR3 nucleotides read TGTGCCAGCAGTCGCCTGGGGAGGGAGTTTGATACGCAGTATTTT.

V gene TRBV5-4 combines with J gene TRBJ2-7; the match to TRBD2 covers 7 bases. The germline V gene has CDR1 SGHNT and CDR2 YYREEE (reference sequence). V trimming: 0 bases; J trimming: 0 bases; junction bases outside the gene matches: 3. The CDR3 totals 15 residues. The CDR3 DNA is TGTGCCAGCAGCTTGGGACAGCGGGACTCCTACGAGCAGTACTTC. It specifies CASSLGQRDSYEQYF.

The rearrangement links TRBV15 to TRBJ2-1, with 7 bases lining up with TRBD2. The trim removed 0 bases at V and 8 bases at J, leaving 16 bases unmatched. This CDR3 contains 18 residues. Germline CDR1 and CDR2: LNHNV and YYDKDF (reference sequence). This CDR3 is CATSRDPGGRLSADEQFF. The CDR3 DNA follows: TGTGCCACCAGCAGAGATCCGGGAGGTCGCTTAAGTGCGGATGAGCAGTTCTTC.

This chain uses TRBV5-1 with TRBJ2-7, with 10 bases aligning to TRBD1. With 0 bases clipped from V and 5 bases from J, the junction kept 5 bases outside the gene matches. CDR3 length: 15 residues. Germline V gene data show CDR1 as SGHRS and CDR2 as YFSETQ. CDR3 DNA: TGCGCCAGCAGCTTGGTGGGACAGGGGATACACGAGCAGTACTTC. Protein sequence: CASSLVGQGIHEQYF.

V is TRBV3-1 (or the pseudogene TRBV3-2) and J is TRBJ1-2; perhaps TRBD1 as D (5 bases). Germline CDR1 LGHDT, CDR2 YNNKEL (reference sequence). The CDR3 is 13 residues long. V lost 0 bases and J lost 7, with 9 bases in between. The CDR3 reads CASSQEGGVGYTF. DNA for the CDR3: TGTGCCAGCAGCCAAGAGGGAGGGGTTGGCTACACCTTC.

The rearrangement uses TRBV7-2 and TRBJ2-1; 10 nucleotides match TRBD2. Looked up from germline, CDR1 is SGHTA and CDR2 is FQGNSA. V dropped 2 bases and J dropped 3; count of bases not matched to a gene: 7. The CDR3 has 17 amino acids. CDR3 nucleotide sequence: TGTGCCAGCAGCTTAACCCCCAGCGGGGGGGTCTACAATGAGCAGTTCTTC. This encodes CASSLTPSGGVYNEQFF. Full variable domain (outside the CDR3, taken from reference TRBV7-2 and TRBJ2-1): GAGVSQSPSNKVTEKGKDVELRCDPISGHTALYWYRQSLGQGLEFLIYFQGNSAPDKSGLPSDRFSAERTGGSVSTLTIQRTQQEDSAVYLCASSLTPSGGVYNEQFFGPGTRLTVL.